This is a list of T cell receptor beta chains from one sample in a study of shared clonotypes between healthy human individuals. Measured with immunoSEQ multiplex PCR; TCRdb has only the in-frame clones, and not every one. The table has 2 million to 3 million clones, roughly 93% seen once. The sequenced sample was naive CD4+ T cells from PBMCs. All receptors come from a man aged 18 to 35 in good health. Some clones in this sample may be carry-over from other donors' samples. The CDR3 runs from the conserved cysteine through the conserved F or W. The D gene is left open where the match is weak. Clone size is shown for a subset of rows, as once, few, many or a class of expanded clone.

abundance,v_gene,d_gene,j_gene,CDR3aa,CDR3nt
.,TRBV15,.,TRBJ2-3,CATSRDTGIRTDTQYF,TGTGCCACCAGCAGAGATACAGGAATCCGCACAGATACGCAGTATTTT
.,TRBV11-2,.,TRBJ2-1,CASSLGVPNEQFF,TGTGCCAGCAGCTTAGGAGTTCCGAATGAGCAGTTCTTC
.,TRBV28,TRBD1,TRBJ1-3,CASSSPGQGITGNTIYF,TGTGCCAGCAGCTCCCCGGGACAGGGGATTACTGGAAACACCATATATTTT
.,TRBV2,TRBD2,TRBJ2-2,CASSPTPGTSGPENTGELFF,TGTGCCAGCAGCCCTACCCCCGGGACTAGCGGTCCAGAGAACACCGGGGAGCTGTTTTTT
.,TRBV5-1,TRBD2,TRBJ2-1,CASSFGPGGGNEQFF,TGCGCCAGCAGCTTTGGACCCGGGGGGGGCAATGAGCAGTTCTTC
.,TRBV4-2,TRBD1,TRBJ1-2,CASSRPGQGPVGFGGYTF,TGTGCCAGCAGCCGCCCGGGACAGGGGCCGGTAGGATTCGGGGGCTACACCTTC
.,TRBV4-1,.,TRBJ2-2,CASSPPFQGTGELFF,TGCGCCAGCAGCCCACCTTTTCAGGGGACCGGGGAGCTGTTTTTT
.,TRBV9,.,TRBJ1-5,CASSPRGGNQPQHF,TGTGCCAGCAGCCCCCGGGGGGGAAATCAGCCCCAGCATTTT
.,TRBV5-6,TRBD1,TRBJ1-2,CASSLEKRDRGNYGYTF,TGTGCCAGCAGCTTGGAGAAGAGGGACAGGGGTAACTATGGCTACACCTTC
.,TRBV27,TRBD2,TRBJ2-7,CASSFSGSVSEQYF,TGTGCCAGCAGTTTCAGCGGGAGCGTCTCCGAGCAGTACTTC
.,TRBV6-1,TRBD1,TRBJ2-1,CASSGRQGRDEQFF,TGTGCCAGCAGTGGAAGACAGGGCCGGGATGAGCAGTTCTTC
.,TRBV5-1,.,TRBJ2-7,CASSRNGGGDYPLYEQYF,TGCGCCAGCAGCCGGAACGGAGGGGGCGACTACCCCCTCTACGAGCAGTACTTC
.,TRBV5-5,.,TRBJ1-3,CASSPLVGNSGNTIYF,TGTGCCAGCAGCCCCCTGGTCGGAAACTCTGGAAACACCATATATTTT
.,TRBV7-8,TRBD1,TRBJ2-7,CASSSGQGNYEQYF,TGTGCCAGCAGCTCCGGACAGGGAAACTACGAGCAGTACTTC
.,TRBV6-1,.,TRBJ2-3,CASRQQGDTQYF,TGTGCCAGCAGGCAACAGGGTGATACGCAGTATTTT
.,TRBV9,.,TRBJ2-4,CASSADPFPAKNIQYF,TGTGCCAGCAGCGCCGATCCCTTCCCAGCCAAAAACATTCAGTACTTC
.,TRBV2,TRBD1,TRBJ1-2,CASSPPGTANYGYTF,TGTGCCAGCAGTCCTCCTGGGACAGCTAACTATGGCTACACCTTC
.,TRBV29-1,.,TRBJ1-5,CSVTVDSNQPQHF,TGCAGCGTGACAGTCGATAGCAATCAGCCCCAGCATTTT
.,TRBV30,.,TRBJ2-5,CAWSQGIQVETQYF,TGTGCCTGGTCACAGGGTATTCAAGTGGAGACCCAGTACTTC
.,TRBV6-6,.,TRBJ2-3,CASSYSKDTQYF,TGTGCCAGCAGTTACTCAAAAGATACGCAGTATTTT
once,TRBV27,.,TRBJ2-5,CASSSHYQETQYF,TGTGCCAGCAGTTCCCATTACCAAGAGACCCAGTACTTC
.,TRBV6-6,.,TRBJ2-7,CASSYGGDQQYF,TGTGCCAGCAGTTACGGAGGGGATCAGCAGTACTTC
once,TRBV2,.,TRBJ2-5,CASLGLLQETQYF,TGTGCCAGCCTCGGACTTCTCCAAGAGACCCAGTACTTC
.,TRBV18,TRBD1,TRBJ2-7,CASSPTTGSSYEQYF,TGTGCCAGCTCACCGACGACAGGGAGCTCCTACGAGCAGTACTTC
.,TRBV12-5,TRBD1,TRBJ1-2,CASGLVLRTGEGYTF,TGTGCTAGTGGTTTGGTTCTCCGGACAGGAGAAGGCTACACCTTC
few,TRBV18,.,TRBJ2-1,CASSTGLMNEQFF,TGTGCCAGCTCAACCGGACTGATGAATGAGCAGTTCTTC
.,TRBV6-1,TRBD1,TRBJ1-5,CASSERQGKQHF,TGTGCCAGCAGTGAAAGACAGGGGAAACAGCATTTT
few,TRBV7-3,.,TRBJ1-2,CASSLTGAGDYGYTF,TGTGCCAGCAGCTTAACTGGGGCAGGGGACTATGGCTACACCTTC
.,TRBV6-5,.,TRBJ2-1,CASSYQGPTYNEQFF,TGTGCCAGCAGTTATCAGGGGCCTACCTACAATGAGCAGTTCTTC
.,TRBV28,.,TRBJ2-2,CASSWGKSPGELFF,TGTGCCAGCAGTTGGGGGAAGTCCCCCGGGGAGCTGTTTTTT
.,TRBV6-1,.,TRBJ1-1,CASSENIGVNTEAFF,TGTGCCAGCAGTGAAAATATCGGCGTGAACACTGAAGCTTTCTTT
.,TRBV28,.,TRBJ2-4,CASSWSGSGIQYF,TGTGCCAGCAGTTGGAGTGGGAGCGGCATTCAGTACTTC
.,TRBV7-3,TRBD2,TRBJ2-5,CASSPTSGRGETQYF,TGTGCCAGCAGCCCGACTAGCGGGAGAGGCGAGACCCAGTACTTC
.,TRBV5-1,TRBD2,TRBJ2-5,CASSYSPRLAGGQETQYF,TGCGCCAGCAGCTACTCACCTCGACTAGCGGGAGGCCAAGAGACCCAGTACTTC
.,TRBV28,.,TRBJ1-2,CASSVRLGLYGYTF,TGTGCCAGCAGTGTTCGACTAGGGCTCTATGGCTACACCTTC
.,TRBV6-1,.,TRBJ1-2,CASSDPPGYTF,TGTGCCAGCAGTGATCCCCCTGGCTACACCTTC
.,TRBV5-1,TRBD1,TRBJ2-7,CASSPGQGVYEQYF,TGCGCCAGCAGCCCCGGACAGGGGGTCTACGAGCAGTACTTC
.,TRBV5-1,.,TRBJ2-7,CASSSGPTSGQYF,TGCGCCAGCAGCTCCGGGCCCACGAGCGGGCAGTACTTC
.,TRBV11-2,TRBD1,TRBJ2-7,CASSFVTGSSYEQYF,TGTGCCAGCAGCTTTGTGACAGGGTCCTCCTACGAGCAGTACTTC
.,TRBV6-5,TRBD2,TRBJ2-2,CASSTGRAGTGELFF,TGTGCCAGCAGCACCGGGAGGGCGGGTACCGGGGAGCTGTTTTTT
.,TRBV6-5,.,TRBJ2-7,CASSPWGGASYEQYF,TGTGCCAGCAGCCCCTGGGGGGGCGCATCCTACGAGCAGTACTTC
.,TRBV14,.,TRBJ2-4,CASSHWGAKNIQYF,TGTGCCAGCAGCCATTGGGGGGCCAAAAACATTCAGTACTTC
.,TRBV19,.,TRBJ1-3,CASSRGVQGTGNTIYF,TGTGCCAGTAGTCGGGGTGTCCAGGGGACAGGAAACACCATATATTTT
.,TRBV6-1,.,TRBJ2-7,CASGALGGRDEQYF,TGTGCCAGCGGGGCTTTGGGGGGCAGGGACGAGCAGTACTTC
.,TRBV25-1,.,TRBJ1-2,CASSGDAYGYTF,TGTGCCAGCAGTGGGGACGCCTATGGCTACACCTTC
.,TRBV13,TRBD2,TRBJ2-1,CASSFYASGRKWGPNEQFF,TGTGCCAGCAGCTTTTATGCCAGCGGGAGGAAGTGGGGTCCCAATGAGCAGTTCTTC
.,TRBV28,TRBD2,TRBJ2-7,CAYGLAGGNLLEQYF,TGTGCGTATGGGCTAGCGGGAGGAAACTTACTCGAGCAGTACTTC
once,TRBV19,TRBD2,TRBJ2-7,CASSVAGGSYEQYF,TGTGCCAGTAGCGTAGCGGGAGGTTCCTACGAGCAGTACTTC
.,TRBV6-6,TRBD1,TRBJ1-5,CASSLDRVESGQPQHF,TGTGCCAGCAGCCTGGACAGGGTCGAGTCGGGTCAGCCCCAGCATTTT
.,TRBV5-8,.,TRBJ1-1,CASSLGGQLLTEAFF,TGTGCCAGCAGCTTGGGAGGTCAACTTCTCACTGAAGCTTTCTTT
.,TRBV28,TRBD2,TRBJ2-1,CASSESSGRLYNEQFF,TGTGCCAGCAGTGAGTCTAGCGGGAGGCTCTACAATGAGCAGTTCTTC
.,TRBV5-1,TRBD2,TRBJ2-2,CASSLGAVAGDTGELFF,TGCGCCAGCAGCTTGGGTGCGGTAGCGGGAGACACCGGGGAGCTGTTTTTT
.,TRBV6-1,TRBD2,TRBJ2-1,CASTKAAGEPGEQFF,TGTGCCAGCACGAAGGCAGCGGGAGAGCCAGGTGAGCAGTTCTTC
.,TRBV5-4,.,TRBJ1-1,CASSLGQAVTEAFF,TGTGCCAGCAGCTTGGGTCAGGCAGTCACTGAAGCTTTCTTT
.,TRBV7-8,.,TRBJ2-7,CASSLSHAIDYEQYF,TGTGCCAGCAGCTTAAGTCATGCCATCGACTACGAGCAGTACTTC
once,TRBV18,TRBD2,TRBJ2-3,CASSPLASGSLGQATQYF,TGTGCCAGCTCACCACTGGCTAGCGGGAGCCTCGGACAGGCTACGCAGTATTTT
few,TRBV20-1,.,TRBJ1-1,CSAHPGTEAFF,TGCAGTGCTCATCCGGGAACTGAAGCTTTCTTT
.,TRBV11-2,.,TRBJ2-5,CASSLAGLETQYF,TGTGCCAGCAGCTTAGCAGGTTTGGAGACCCAGTACTTC
.,TRBV9,.,TRBJ2-7,CASSVESRSSYEQYF,TGTGCCAGCAGCGTGGAGTCCAGGAGCTCCTACGAGCAGTACTTC
.,TRBV7-3,.,TRBJ2-1,CASSLTLADSYNEQFF,TGTGCCAGCAGCTTAACGTTGGCCGATTCCTACAATGAGCAGTTCTTC